This T cell receptor beta chain appears in the sequencing data of a study of T cells in tuberculosis. After removal of 3 bases from V and 3 bases from J, the junction contained 20 bases not matched to a gene. The length of the CDR3 is 20 residues. Germline assignment: CDR1 SNHLY and CDR2 FYNNEI. Indicated time point: new active TB diagnosis, blood taken before or within 7 days of starting treatment. Each patient had positive sputum smear microscopy and/or positive culture. This clone appeared once. Antigen unknown. Study-wide results and limits: Smaller distances to GMM-specific TCRs suggested their expansion in active tuberculosis. A GMM-specific repertoire classifier reached 80% to 90% accuracy, AUROC about 0.9.

This table comes from immunoSEQ multiplex PCR, and its TCRdb copy is limited to in-frame clones, with some not included. Altogether tens of thousands of clones are present, more than 75% being singletons, with the ten largest covering about 5%. V gene TRBV2 combines with J gene TRBJ1-3; 7 bases agree with TRBD1. The TCR originated in an adult with tuberculosis. This specimen was PBMCs, taken at tuberculosis diagnosis. This chain's CDR3 is CASSDERGQFDIRFGNTIYF. For the CDR3, the DNA is TGTGCCAGCAGTGACGAAAGGGGACAGTTCGATATTCGTTTTGGAAACACCATATATTTT.